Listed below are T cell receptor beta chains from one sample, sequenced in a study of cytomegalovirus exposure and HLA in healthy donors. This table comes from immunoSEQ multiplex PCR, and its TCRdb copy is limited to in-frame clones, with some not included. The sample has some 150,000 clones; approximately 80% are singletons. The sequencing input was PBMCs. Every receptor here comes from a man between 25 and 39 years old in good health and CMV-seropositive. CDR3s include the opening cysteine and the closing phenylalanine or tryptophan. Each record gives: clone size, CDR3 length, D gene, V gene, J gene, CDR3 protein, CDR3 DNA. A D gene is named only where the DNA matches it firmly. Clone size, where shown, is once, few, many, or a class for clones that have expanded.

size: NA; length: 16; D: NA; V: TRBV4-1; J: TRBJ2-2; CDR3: CASSQDQQGRTGELFF; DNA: TGCGCCAGCAGCCAAGATCAACAGGGAAGAACCGGGGAGCTGTTTTTT
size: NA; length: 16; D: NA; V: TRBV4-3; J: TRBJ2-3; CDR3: CASSQDLRGGTDTQYF; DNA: TGCGCCAGCAGCCAAGATCTCCGGGGAGGCACAGATACGCAGTATTTT
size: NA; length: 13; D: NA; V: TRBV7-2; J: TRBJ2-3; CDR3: CASSLGLTDTQYF; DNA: TGTGCCAGCAGCTTAGGTCTGACAGATACGCAGTATTTT
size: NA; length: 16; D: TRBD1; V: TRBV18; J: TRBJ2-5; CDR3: CASSPNIGTVQETQYF; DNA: TGTGCCAGCTCACCGAACATTGGGACAGTTCAAGAGACCCAGTACTTC
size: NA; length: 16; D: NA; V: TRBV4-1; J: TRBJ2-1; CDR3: CASSQDSQAGTDEQFF; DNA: TGCGCCAGCAGCCAAGATTCCCAGGCGGGGACGGATGAGCAGTTCTTC
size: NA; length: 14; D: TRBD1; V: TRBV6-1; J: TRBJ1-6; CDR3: CASSEPGGNSPLHF; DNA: TGTGCCAGCAGTGAACCAGGGGGTAATTCACCCCTCCACTTT
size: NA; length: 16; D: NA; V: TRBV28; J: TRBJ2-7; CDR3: CASSSRWTESSYEQYF; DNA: TGTGCCAGCAGTTCCCGATGGACAGAGAGCTCCTACGAGCAGTACTTC
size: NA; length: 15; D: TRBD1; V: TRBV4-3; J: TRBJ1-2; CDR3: CASSQPGQGNYGYTF; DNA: TGCGCCAGCAGCCAACCGGGACAGGGAAACTATGGCTACACCTTC
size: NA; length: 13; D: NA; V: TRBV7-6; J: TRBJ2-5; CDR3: CASSVPGLETQYF; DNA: TGTGCCAGCAGCGTCCCAGGACTGGAGACCCAGTACTTC
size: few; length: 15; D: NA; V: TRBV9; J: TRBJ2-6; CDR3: CASSPRGWGANVLTF; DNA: TGTGCCAGCAGCCCAAGGGGCTGGGGGGCCAACGTCCTGACTTTC
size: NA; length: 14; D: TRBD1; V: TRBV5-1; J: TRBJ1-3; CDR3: CASSLPGGGNTIYF; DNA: TGCGCCAGCAGCTTGCCAGGGGGAGGAAACACCATATATTTT
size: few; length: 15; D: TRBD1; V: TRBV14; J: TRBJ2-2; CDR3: CASSLYTGDTGELFF; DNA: TGTGCCAGCAGCCTATACACAGGGGACACCGGGGAGCTGTTTTTT
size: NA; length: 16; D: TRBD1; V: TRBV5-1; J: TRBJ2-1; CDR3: CASSPASGGPDNEQFF; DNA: TGCGCCAGCAGCCCGGCCTCAGGGGGTCCGGACAATGAGCAGTTCTTC
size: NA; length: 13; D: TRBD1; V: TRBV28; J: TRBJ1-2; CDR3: CASHRGSSYGYTF; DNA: TGTGCCAGTCACAGGGGGTCTAGCTATGGCTACACCTTC
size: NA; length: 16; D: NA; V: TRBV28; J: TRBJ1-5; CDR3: CASSRDQGTISQPQHF; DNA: TGTGCCAGCAGCCGAGATCAGGGGACGATAAGTCAGCCCCAGCATTTT
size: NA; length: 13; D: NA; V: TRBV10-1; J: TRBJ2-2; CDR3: CASSDLNTGELFF; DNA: TGCGCCAGCAGTGATCTGAACACCGGGGAGCTGTTTTTT
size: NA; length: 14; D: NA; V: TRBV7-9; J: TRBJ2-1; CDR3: CASAEGWRAYEQFF; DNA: TGTGCCAGCGCTGAAGGATGGCGGGCATATGAGCAGTTCTTC
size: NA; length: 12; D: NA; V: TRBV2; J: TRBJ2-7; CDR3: CASLQGTSEQYF; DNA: TGTGCCAGCCTACAGGGAACGAGCGAGCAGTACTTC
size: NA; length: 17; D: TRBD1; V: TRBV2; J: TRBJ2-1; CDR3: CASEVGQGRAGSGEQFF; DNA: TGTGCCAGCGAAGTCGGACAGGGGCGAGCCGGTTCGGGTGAGCAGTTCTTC
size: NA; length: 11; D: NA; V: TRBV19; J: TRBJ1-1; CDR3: CASSDYNEAFF; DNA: TGTGCCAGTAGCGACTATAATGAAGCTTTCTTT
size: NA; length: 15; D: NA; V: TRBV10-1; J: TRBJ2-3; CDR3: CASSESGSRTDTQYF; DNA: TGCGCCAGCAGTGAATCGGGGTCCCGCACAGATACGCAGTATTTT
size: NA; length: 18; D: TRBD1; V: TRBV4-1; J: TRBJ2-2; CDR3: CASSQAGTGAVNTGELFF; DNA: TGCGCCAGCAGCCAAGCCGGGACAGGGGCCGTGAACACCGGGGAGCTGTTTTTT
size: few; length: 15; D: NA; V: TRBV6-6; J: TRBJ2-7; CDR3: CASSYSDRGGSEQYF; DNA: TGTGCCAGCAGTTACTCTGACAGGGGCGGGAGTGAGCAGTACTTC
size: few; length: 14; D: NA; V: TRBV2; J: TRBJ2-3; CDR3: CASTERWNADTQYF; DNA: TGTGCCAGCACCGAGAGGTGGAACGCAGATACGCAGTATTTT
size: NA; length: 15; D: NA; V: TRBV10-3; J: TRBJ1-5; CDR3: CATNTGFGNNQPQHF; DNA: TGTGCCACCAACACAGGGTTTGGTAACAATCAGCCCCAGCATTTT
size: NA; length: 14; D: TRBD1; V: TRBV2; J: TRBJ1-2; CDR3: CASSPRQGGYGYTF; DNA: TGTGCCAGCAGTCCTAGACAGGGAGGCTATGGCTACACCTTC
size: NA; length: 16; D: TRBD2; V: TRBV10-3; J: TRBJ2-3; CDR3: CAISWGQTSVTDTQYF; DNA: TGTGCCATCAGTTGGGGGCAGACTAGCGTGACAGATACGCAGTATTTT
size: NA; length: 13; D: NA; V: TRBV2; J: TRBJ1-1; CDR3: CASSVQGNTEAFF; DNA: TGTGCCAGCAGTGTCCAGGGGAACACTGAAGCTTTCTTT
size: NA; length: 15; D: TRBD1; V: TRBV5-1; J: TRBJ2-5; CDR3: CASSVPQGAGKTQYF; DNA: TGCGCCAGCAGCGTCCCACAGGGGGCGGGGAAGACCCAGTACTTC
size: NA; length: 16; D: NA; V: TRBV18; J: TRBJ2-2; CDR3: CASSPPGKGNTGELFF; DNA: TGTGCCAGCTCACCCCCCGGGAAGGGGAACACCGGGGAGCTGTTTTTT
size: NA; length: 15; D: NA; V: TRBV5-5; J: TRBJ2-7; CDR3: CASSLPSTGAYEQYF; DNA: TGTGCCAGCAGCTTGCCGTCGACGGGAGCCTACGAGCAGTACTTC
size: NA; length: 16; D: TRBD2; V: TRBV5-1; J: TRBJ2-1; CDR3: CASSTGLAGVYNEQFF; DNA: TGCGCCAGCAGCACCGGACTAGCGGGGGTTTACAATGAGCAGTTCTTC
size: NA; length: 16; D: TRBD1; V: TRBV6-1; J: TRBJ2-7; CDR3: CASSEAAGQGNYEQYF; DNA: TGTGCCAGCAGTGAAGCTGCAGGACAGGGGAACTACGAGCAGTACTTC
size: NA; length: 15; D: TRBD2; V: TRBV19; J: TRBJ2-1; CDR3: CASSITGTSNNEQFF; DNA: TGTGCCAGTAGTATAACCGGGACTAGTAACAATGAGCAGTTCTTC
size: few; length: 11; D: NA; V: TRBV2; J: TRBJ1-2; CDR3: CASSLSYGYTF; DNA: TGTGCCAGCAGCTTGTCCTATGGCTACACCTTC
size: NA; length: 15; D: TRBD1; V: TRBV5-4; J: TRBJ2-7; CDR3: CASSLNGQVLYEQYF; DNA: TGTGCCAGCAGCTTGAACGGACAGGTCCTTTACGAGCAGTACTTC
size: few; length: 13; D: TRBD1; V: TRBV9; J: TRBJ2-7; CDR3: CASSAGTDYEQYF; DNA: TGTGCCAGCAGCGCCGGGACAGACTACGAGCAGTACTTC
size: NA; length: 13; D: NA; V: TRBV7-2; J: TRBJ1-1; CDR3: CASSLARNTEAFF; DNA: TGTGCCAGCAGCTTAGCCAGGAACACTGAAGCTTTCTTT
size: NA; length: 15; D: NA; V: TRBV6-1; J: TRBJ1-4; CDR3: CASSEATGINEKLFF; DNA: TGTGCCAGCAGTGAAGCAACGGGGATTAATGAAAAACTGTTTTTT
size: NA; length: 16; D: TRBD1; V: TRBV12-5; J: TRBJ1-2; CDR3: CASGTRPGQGESGYTF; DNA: TGTGCTAGTGGCACCAGACCGGGACAGGGGGAAAGTGGCTACACCTTC
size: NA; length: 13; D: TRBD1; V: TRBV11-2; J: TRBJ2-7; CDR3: CASNPGQTYEQYF; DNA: TGTGCCAGCAACCCGGGACAGACCTACGAGCAGTACTTC
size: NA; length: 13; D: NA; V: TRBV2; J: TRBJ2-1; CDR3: CASSDVGVTEQFF; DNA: TGTGCCAGCAGTGACGTGGGAGTGACTGAGCAGTTCTTC
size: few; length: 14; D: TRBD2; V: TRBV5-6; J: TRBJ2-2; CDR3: CASSLAPSGGELFF; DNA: TGTGCCAGCAGCTTGGCCCCTAGCGGCGGGGAGCTGTTTTTT
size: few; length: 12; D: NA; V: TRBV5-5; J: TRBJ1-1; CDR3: CASSTWSTEAFF; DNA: TGTGCCAGCAGCACCTGGAGCACTGAAGCTTTCTTT
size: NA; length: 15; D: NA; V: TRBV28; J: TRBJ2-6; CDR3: CASTYGGTGANVLTF; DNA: TGTGCCAGCACCTATGGGGGGACGGGGGCCAACGTCCTGACTTTC
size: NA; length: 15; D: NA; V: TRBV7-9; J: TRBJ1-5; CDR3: CASSLDGGSNQPQHF; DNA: TGTGCCAGCAGCTTAGATGGGGGGAGCAATCAGCCCCAGCATTTT
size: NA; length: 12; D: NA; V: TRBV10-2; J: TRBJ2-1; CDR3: CASSEFRQEQFF; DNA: TGCGCCAGCAGTGAGTTCAGACAGGAGCAGTTCTTC
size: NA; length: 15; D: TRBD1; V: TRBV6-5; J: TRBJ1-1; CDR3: CASTPSRDRDTEAFF; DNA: TGTGCCAGCACCCCTAGTCGGGACAGGGACACTGAAGCTTTCTTT
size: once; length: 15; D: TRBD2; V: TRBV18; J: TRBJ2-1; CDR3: CASSPGGGTYNEQFF; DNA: TGTGCCAGCTCACCTGGCGGGGGGACCTACAATGAGCAGTTCTTC